This T cell receptor beta chain was captured by sequencing in a study of cytomegalovirus exposure and HLA in healthy donors. Study-wide results and caveats: Analyzed later, most CMV-associated TCR beta chains appeared HLA-restricted. A later analysis linked 15,000 to 20,000 TCR beta sequences to HLA alleles at 0.05 false discovery rate. As was reported, the classifier diagnosed cytomegalovirus status with high specificity and sensitivity.

Primers for the PCR totalled 60 Vbeta and 13 Jbeta. The protocol was immunoSEQ multiplex PCR, while the TCRdb copy is restricted to in-frame clones and leaves out a portion. This sample's table has about 160,000 clones. With regard to this clone: Its specificity is not known.

The germline V gene has CDR1 SGHTA and CDR2 FQGNSA. The J segment lost 4 bases and the V segment lost 1 base, leaving 6 bases of the junction unmatched. The CDR3 sequence is 17 residues long. The J gene is TRBJ2-2, the V gene TRBV7-2; 10 bases fit TRBD2. Sequencing was done on a sample of PBMCs. The receptor was derived from a woman aged 55-69 years in good health and CMV-seronegative. The CDR3: CASSLVPSGRATGELFF. The CDR3 region has the DNA TGTGCCAGCAGCTTAGTTCCTAGCGGGAGAGCCACCGGGGAGCTGTTTTTT.